This T cell receptor beta chain appears in the sequencing data of a study of T cells expressing NK-cell markers. Background on the study: Underlying the TCR beta repertoires were sorted CD3+CD56+NKG2C+, CD3+CD56+NKG2C- and CD3+CD56-NKG2C+ T cells. Seven of the eight sequenced donors were HCMV-seropositive; one was seronegative.

The CDR3 consists of 15 residues. CDR1 and CDR2 from the germline V gene are GTSNPN and SVGIG (reference sequence). In generating TCR beta cDNA, 5'RACE template switching with UMIs was used. Using the 5' RACE reads, TCRdb records one entry per CDR3 protein without DNA. Here the sample table reports roughly 180,000 distinct CDR3 sequences. Study-wide findings and caveats: The study found dominant NKG2C+ clonotypes at roughly 1.0-7.5% of CD8+ T cells in roughly six donors.

On this clonotype: Its antigen is still unknown.

The chain recombines TRBV30 with TRBJ2-1. This sequence was found in a man aged 18-70 years in good health. Material for sequencing was blood T cells: a sorted CD56 or NKG2C T cell subset, CD4+ or CD8+ T cells, or bulk PBMC T cells (not recorded which). The CDR3 loop is CAWSVPGGSYNEQFF.